This TCR beta chain appears in the sequencing data of a study of cytomegalovirus exposure and HLA in healthy donors. PCR involved 60 Vbeta and 13 Jbeta primers. Sequencing used immunoSEQ multiplex PCR; TCRdb keeps in-frame clones, though not all of them. This table holds over 150,000 clones, about 80% found once. As for this clone: The antigen remains undetermined.

The germline CDR1 and CDR2 sequences are MNHNS and SASEGT. The CDR3 has 13 amino acids. The V gene lost 2 bases and the J gene lost 5 bases, with 10 bases spanning the gap. Study-level findings and limits: Cytomegalovirus-associated status was assigned to about 180 TCR beta chains. Rates of TCR association differed by HLA locus in a later analysis, with DRB1 highest and HLA-C lowest. Several V segments, TRBV6-2 and TRBV6-3 among them, could not be told apart and were dropped.

The V and J genes are TRBV6-1 and TRBJ2-7; D not resolved. Source material: PBMCs. This sequence originates from a man aged 18 to 30 in good health and CMV-seropositive. CDR3 nucleotides: TGTGCCAGCAGTGAACCCGCGATGAACGAGCAGTACTTC. The encoded protein is CASSEPAMNEQYF.